Only a few counts were recorded for the clone carrying this T cell receptor (beta chain). The antigen remains unidentified. Time point denoted: cycle 4 day 1 (C4D1), after more than 5 weeks of nivolumab. All patients experienced relapse after autologous stem cell transplantation, and brentuximab vedotin exposure was variable. The data stem from a study of PD-1 blockade in classical Hodgkin lymphoma. Method: immunoSEQ multiplex PCR; TCRdb's copy keeps in-frame clones and lacks some. The data contain around 25,000 clones, approximately 67% of them singletons. The study, taken as a whole, reports: Possibly reflecting disease activity or prior therapy, repertoire differences have causes that remain undefined. Individuals initiating nivolumab under 1 year after ASCT were excluded. Healthy donors reportedly exceeded newly diagnosed patients in baseline TCR diversity. Unlike CD8+ TCR diversity, which did not rise significantly by C4D1, CD4+ TCR diversity did.

Specimen: peripheral blood mononuclear cells (PBMCs), collected before the fourth cycle of nivolumab. The source is a human donor with classical Hodgkin lymphoma.

The CDR3 region has the DNA TGTGCCAGCTCAACAGGGAATAGCAATCAGCCCCAGCATTTT. Protein sequence: CASSTGNSNQPQHF. The chain recombines TRBV18 with TRBJ1-5; D perhaps matches TRBD1 (6 bases). Trimming stripped 5 bases from V and 0 bases from J, with 8 bases between. CDR1 KGHSH and CDR2 LQKENI come from the germline V gene. CDR3 length: 14 residues.